This T cell receptor (beta chain) was identified in a study of blood T cell repertoires in COVID-19 (dated by TCRdb to the early 2020s). At the level of the whole study: Samples covering the acute and convalescent phases of COVID-19 were provided by collaborators in the United States, Italy and Spain. The sample metadata nearly always contained a de-identified subject ID, COVID-19 status, age in years and sex. Samples came from the ongoing ImmuneRACE study (first 160 participants) plus 1,254 subjects from 6 global collaborators. Where available, HLA class I and class II types were obtained from metadata supplied by the sample provider rather than from assay-based typing. The repertoires were made available in a free public database intended to serve as a resource for research on the immune response to SARS-CoV-2. The material from the prospective study consisted of cDNA or gDNA derived from T cells, B-cell-depleted T cells, or PBMCs. Deeply sampled blood TCRbeta repertoires from subjects exposed to, actively infected with, or recovered from COVID-19 were included in the dataset.

Broad study findings and their caveats: The quantity of clinical and demographic metadata differed by source and by participant and was supplied without curation.

In the prospective study, participants were 18 to 89 years old, resided in under 30 geographic areas of the United States, and were enrolled through a virtual design. To assign participants to cohorts, the prospective study relied on clinical history that participants themselves reported in a screening survey and a study questionnaire. Each participant in the prospective study had whole blood, serum and a nasopharyngeal or oropharyngeal swab collected by mobile phlebotomists. Participants in the prospective study had the option to provide additional blood draws and questionnaires over a 2-month period. Prospective study blood samples were shipped either frozen or at room temperature before DNA extraction. CDR1 and CDR2 are drawn from the germline V gene (reference sequence): SEHNR, FQNEAQ. Trimming at the junction amounts to 5 bases on V and 5 bases on J, and the germline ends lie 12 bases apart. The cysteine opens and the phenylalanine closes a CDR3 of 13 amino acids. The only DNA kept is the CDR3, 39 bases in frame from the first base.

TCRbeta CDR3 regions were amplified from genomic DNA using the immunoSEQ Assay, a bias-controlled multiplex PCR. Regarding the original processing steps: The number of nucleated cells in each sample was estimated by amplification of reference gene primers within the assay. Sequence reads were collapsed and filtered to measure the absolute abundance of every unique TCRbeta CDR3 rearrangement. For each sample, productive Simpson clonality was calculated as the square root of Simpson's diversity index across productive rearrangements. The source is immuneACCESS, and TCRdb retained only in-frame sequences with V and J called. Part of the clones is not carried over; for the studies checked, unresolved V genes explain less than half of this, and the remainder is unexplained. V, J and clone size reflect that table, while D and trimming were determined from the DNA. The sample has 300,000 or so clones on record, 70% to 90% of them singletons. 4% to 5% of the sample belongs to the ten largest clones.

In regard to this clone: Its specific antigen is unknown. Per-base quality was not reported, and no clone a single base away is much larger than it.

Specimen: PBMCs or T cells enriched from blood (not recorded which). This sequence was found in a woman in her thirties or forties with acute COVID-19. Rearrangement joined TRBV7-9 to TRBJ1-1, with no D gene named confidently. The DNA sequence reads TGTGCCAGCAGCCCCGAGGGATTGACTGAAGCTTTCTTT. It translates to CASSPEGLTEAFF.